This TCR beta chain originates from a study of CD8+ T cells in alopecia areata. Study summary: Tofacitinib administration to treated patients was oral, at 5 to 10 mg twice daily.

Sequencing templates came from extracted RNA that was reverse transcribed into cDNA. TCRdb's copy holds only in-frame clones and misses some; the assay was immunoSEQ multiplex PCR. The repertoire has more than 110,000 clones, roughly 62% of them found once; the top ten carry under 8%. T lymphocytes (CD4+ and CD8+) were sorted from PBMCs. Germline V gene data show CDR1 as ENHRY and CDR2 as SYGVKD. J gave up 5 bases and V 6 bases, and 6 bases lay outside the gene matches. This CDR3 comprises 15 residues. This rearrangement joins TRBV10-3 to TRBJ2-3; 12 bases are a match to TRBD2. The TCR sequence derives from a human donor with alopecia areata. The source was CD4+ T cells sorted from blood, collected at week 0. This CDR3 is CAIRSTSGGGDTQYF. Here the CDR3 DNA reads TGTGCCATCAGGTCGACTAGCGGGGGTGGAGATACGCAGTATTTT.